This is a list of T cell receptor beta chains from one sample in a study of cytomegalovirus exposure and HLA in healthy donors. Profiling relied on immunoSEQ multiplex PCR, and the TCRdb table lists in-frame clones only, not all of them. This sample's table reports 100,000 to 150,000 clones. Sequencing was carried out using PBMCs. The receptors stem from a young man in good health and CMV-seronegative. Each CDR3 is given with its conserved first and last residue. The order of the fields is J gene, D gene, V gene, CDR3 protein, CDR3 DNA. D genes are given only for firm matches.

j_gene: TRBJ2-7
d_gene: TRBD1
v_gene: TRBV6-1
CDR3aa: CASQPRDSGSGEQYF
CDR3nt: TGTGCCAGCCAGCCCCGGGACAGCGGTTCTGGGGAGCAGTACTTC

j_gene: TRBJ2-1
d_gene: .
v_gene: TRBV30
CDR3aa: CAWSGLPYNEQFF
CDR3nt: TGTGCCTGGTCAGGACTCCCATACAATGAGCAGTTCTTC

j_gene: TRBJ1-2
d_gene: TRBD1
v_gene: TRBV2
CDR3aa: CASKDRVSYTF
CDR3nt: TGTGCCAGCAAGGACAGGGTTTCCTACACCTTC

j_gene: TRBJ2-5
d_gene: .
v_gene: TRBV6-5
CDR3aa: CASSYSTGPETQYF
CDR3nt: TGTGCCAGCAGTTACTCGACAGGTCCGGAGACCCAGTACTTC

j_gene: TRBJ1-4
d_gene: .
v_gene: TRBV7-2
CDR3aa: CASSLAGGGEEKLFF
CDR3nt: TGTGCCAGCAGCTTAGCGGGAGGAGGAGAAGAAAAACTGTTTTTT

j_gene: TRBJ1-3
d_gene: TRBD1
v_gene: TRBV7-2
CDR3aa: CASSFILGQGATGNTIYF
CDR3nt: TGTGCCAGCAGCTTCATACTGGGGCAGGGGGCAACGGGAAACACCATATATTTT

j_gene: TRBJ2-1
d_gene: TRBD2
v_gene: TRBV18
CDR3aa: CASSPLAGTESEQFF
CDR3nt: TGTGCCAGCTCACCACTAGCGGGAACGGAAAGTGAGCAGTTCTTC

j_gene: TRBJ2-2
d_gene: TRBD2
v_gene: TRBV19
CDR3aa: CASSLRTSANTGELFF
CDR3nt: TGTGCCAGTAGTCTCAGGACTAGCGCGAACACCGGGGAGCTGTTTTTT

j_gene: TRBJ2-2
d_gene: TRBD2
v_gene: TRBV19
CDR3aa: CASRTGTSGRNTGELFF
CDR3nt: TGTGCCAGTAGGACCGGGACTAGCGGGAGGAACACCGGGGAGCTGTTTTTT

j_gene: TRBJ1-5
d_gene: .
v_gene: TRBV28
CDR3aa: CASTRGGAYQPQHF
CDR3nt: TGTGCCAGCACCCGGGGGGGGGCCTATCAGCCCCAGCATTTT

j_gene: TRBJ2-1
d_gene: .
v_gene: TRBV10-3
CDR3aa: CATARYDQVGASSYNEQFF
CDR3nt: TGTGCCACCGCTAGGTACGACCAAGTGGGGGCTAGCTCCTACAATGAGCAGTTCTTC

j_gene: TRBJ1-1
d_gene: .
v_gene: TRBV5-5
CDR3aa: CASSLARLRQKNTEAFF
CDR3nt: TGTGCCAGCAGCTTAGCCCGGTTGCGGCAGAAAAACACTGAAGCTTTCTTT

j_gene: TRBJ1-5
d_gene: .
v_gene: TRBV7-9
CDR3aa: CASSLTGYGQPQHF
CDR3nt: TGTGCCAGCAGCTTAACGGGATATGGACAGCCCCAGCATTTT

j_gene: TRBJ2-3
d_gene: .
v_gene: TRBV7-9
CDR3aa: CASSFGPTRTQYF
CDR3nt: TGTGCCAGCAGCTTTGGGCCCACCAGAACGCAGTATTTT

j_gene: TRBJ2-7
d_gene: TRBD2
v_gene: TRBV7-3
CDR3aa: CASSGTSGGEQYF
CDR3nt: TGTGCCAGCAGCGGGACTAGCGGGGGGGAGCAGTACTTC

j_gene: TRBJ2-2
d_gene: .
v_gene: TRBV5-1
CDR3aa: CASSIGTGELFF
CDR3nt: TGCGCCAGCAGCATCGGCACCGGGGAGCTGTTTTTT

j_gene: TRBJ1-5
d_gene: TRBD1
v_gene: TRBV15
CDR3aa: CATVEIGQGSNQPQHF
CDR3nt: TGTGCCACCGTTGAGATTGGACAGGGTAGCAATCAGCCCCAGCATTTT

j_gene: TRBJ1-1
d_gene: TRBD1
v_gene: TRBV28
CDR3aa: CASSSTPTGVVTETFF
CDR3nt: TGTGCCAGCAGTTCGACCCCGACAGGGGTAGTGACTGAAACTTTCTTT

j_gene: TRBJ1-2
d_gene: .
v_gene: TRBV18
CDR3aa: CASSPFPGEANYGYTF
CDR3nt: TGTGCCAGCTCACCATTCCCAGGGGAAGCTAACTATGGCTACACCTTC

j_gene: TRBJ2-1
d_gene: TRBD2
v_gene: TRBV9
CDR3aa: CASSPSGSSYNEQFF
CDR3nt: TGTGCCAGCAGCCCAAGCGGGAGCTCCTACAATGAGCAGTTCTTC

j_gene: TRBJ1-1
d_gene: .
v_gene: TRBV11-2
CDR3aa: CASSPRAGAFSTEAFF
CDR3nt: TGTGCCAGCAGCCCGAGGGCGGGTGCATTCAGCACTGAAGCTTTCTTT

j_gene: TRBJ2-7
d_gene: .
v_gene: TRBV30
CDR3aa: CAWSVSGGAGAEQYF
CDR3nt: TGTGCCTGGAGTGTATCGGGCGGGGCCGGGGCCGAGCAGTACTTC

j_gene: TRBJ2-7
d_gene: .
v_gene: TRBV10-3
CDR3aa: CAISQSPGTLFYEQYF
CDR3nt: TGTGCCATCAGTCAAAGCCCCGGGACACTTTTCTACGAGCAGTACTTC

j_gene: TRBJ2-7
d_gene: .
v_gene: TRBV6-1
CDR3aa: CASSEALRGQPDEQYF
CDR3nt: TGTGCCAGCAGTGAAGCGCTCCGGGGACAACCAGACGAGCAGTACTTC

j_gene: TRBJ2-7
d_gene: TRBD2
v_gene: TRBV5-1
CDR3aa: CASSPRGTSGRTLNSYEQYF
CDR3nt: TGCGCCAGCAGCCCGAGGGGGACTAGCGGGAGGACTTTGAACTCCTACGAGCAGTACTTC

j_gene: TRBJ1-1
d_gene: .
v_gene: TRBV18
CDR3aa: CASSPTGKGAEAFF
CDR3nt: TGTGCCAGCTCACCCACAGGGAAAGGGGCTGAAGCTTTCTTT

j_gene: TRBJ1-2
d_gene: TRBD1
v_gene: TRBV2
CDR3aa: CASSDQTGGHYGYTF
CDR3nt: TGTGCCAGCAGTGATCAGACAGGGGGCCACTATGGCTACACCTTC

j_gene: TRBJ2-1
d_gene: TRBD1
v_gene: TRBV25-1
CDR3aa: CASSGPLADRSNEQFF
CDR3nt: TGTGCCAGCAGTGGCCCCTTGGCGGACAGGTCGAATGAGCAGTTCTTC

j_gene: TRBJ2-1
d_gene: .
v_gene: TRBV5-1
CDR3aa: CASSVGGLNNEQFF
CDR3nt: TGCGCCAGCAGCGTAGGGGGATTAAACAATGAGCAGTTCTTC

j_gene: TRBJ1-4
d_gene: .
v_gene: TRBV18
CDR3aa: CASTAGGSGEKLFF
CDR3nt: TGTGCCAGCACAGCGGGGGGATCCGGTGAAAAACTGTTTTTT

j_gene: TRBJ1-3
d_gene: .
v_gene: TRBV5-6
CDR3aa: CASSSLKWQRSGNTIYF
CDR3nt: TGTGCCAGCAGCTCTCTAAAGTGGCAGAGGTCTGGAAACACCATATATTTT

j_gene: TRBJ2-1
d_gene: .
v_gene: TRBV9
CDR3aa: CASSFSGGEQFF
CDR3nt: TGTGCCAGCAGCTTCAGTGGGGGCGAGCAGTTCTTC

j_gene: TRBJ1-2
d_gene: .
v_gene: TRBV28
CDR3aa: CASSFGGEPYGYTF
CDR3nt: TGTGCCAGCAGTTTTGGGGGGGAGCCTTATGGCTACACCTTC

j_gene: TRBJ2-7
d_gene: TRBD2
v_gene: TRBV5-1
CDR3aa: CASSLYLSAGEGGYEQYF
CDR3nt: TGCGCCAGCAGCTTGTACCTAAGCGCGGGGGAGGGCGGTTACGAGCAGTACTTC